This TCR beta chain was obtained from a study of control samples from healthy donors and cancer patients. Assay: immunoSEQ multiplex PCR; the TCRdb copy retains only in-frame clones and omits some. The top ten clones hold more than 8% of a sample with 150,000 to 200,000 clones, approximately 94% of them seen once. Sequenced: blood. The sequence was collected from a woman aged 40-49 years in good health.

CDR3 nucleotides: TGTGCCAGCAGTTTATCTCCTAGCGGGAGAAATGAGCAGTTCTTC. It specifies CASSLSPSGRNEQFF. The J gene is TRBJ2-1, the V gene TRBV27; 10 bases line up with TRBD2. V was pared by 0 bases and J by 7 bases, with 3 bases of the junction left unmatched. Germline V CDR1 and CDR2: MNHEY, SMNVEV (reference sequence). The CDR3 extends over 15 amino acids.